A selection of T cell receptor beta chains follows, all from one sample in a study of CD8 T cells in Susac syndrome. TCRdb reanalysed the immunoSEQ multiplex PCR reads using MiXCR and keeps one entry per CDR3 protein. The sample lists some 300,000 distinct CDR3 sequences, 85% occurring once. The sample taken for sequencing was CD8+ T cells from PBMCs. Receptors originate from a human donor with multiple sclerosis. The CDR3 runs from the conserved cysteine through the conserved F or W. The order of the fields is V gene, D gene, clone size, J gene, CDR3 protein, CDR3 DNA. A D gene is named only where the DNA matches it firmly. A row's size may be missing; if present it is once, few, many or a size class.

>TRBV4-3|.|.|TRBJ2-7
CASSQEDPFYEQYF
TGCGCCAGCAGCCAAGAGGACCCCTTCTACGAGCAGTACTTC
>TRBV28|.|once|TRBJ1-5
CASSLDPVAVVEPQHF
TGTGCCAGCAGCCTCGATCCCGTTGCGGTGGTGGAGCCCCAGCATTTT
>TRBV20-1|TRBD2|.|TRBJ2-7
CSARAMGVISGRARHEQYF
TGCAGTGCTAGGGCCATGGGGGTAATTAGCGGGAGGGCCCGCCACGAGCAGTACTTC
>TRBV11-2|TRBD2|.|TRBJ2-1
CASSLGAASGFYNEQFF
TGTGCCAGCAGCTTAGGGGCTGCTAGCGGGTTCTACAATGAGCAGTTCTTC
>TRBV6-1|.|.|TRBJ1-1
CASSEALRSWGTEAFF
TGTGCCAGCAGTGAAGCGCTTCGGTCCTGGGGGACTGAAGCTTTCTTT
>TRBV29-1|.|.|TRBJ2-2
CSVEVRSRGNTGELFF
TGCAGCGTTGAAGTGAGGAGTAGGGGGAACACCGGGGAGCTGTTTTTT
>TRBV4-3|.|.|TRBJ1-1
CASSQERPQAGTEAFF
TGCGCCAGCAGCCAAGAGCGACCGCAAGCGGGCACTGAAGCTTTCTTT
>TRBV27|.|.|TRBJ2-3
CASRQGHDTQYF
TGTGCCAGCAGACAGGGCCACGATACGCAGTATTTT
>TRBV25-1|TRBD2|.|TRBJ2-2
CASSRSGGSTGELFF
TGTGCCAGCAGTCGTAGCGGGGGTAGCACCGGGGAGCTGTTTTTT
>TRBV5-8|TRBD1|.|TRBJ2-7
CASSLDGTGPSYEQYF
TGTGCCAGCTCGCTTGACGGGACAGGTCCCTCCTACGAGCAGTACTTC
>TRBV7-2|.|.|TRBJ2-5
CASSLVAGGGGETQYF
TGTGCCAGCAGCTTAGTCGCAGGGGGAGGAGGAGAGACCCAGTACTTC
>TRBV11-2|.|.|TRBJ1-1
CASSLRRPPDTEAFF
TGTGCCAGCAGCTTAAGGCGGCCTCCGGACACTGAAGCTTTCTTT
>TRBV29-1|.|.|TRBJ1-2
CSVEVGGTLSYGYTF
TGCAGCGTTGAAGTTGGTGGCACCCTTAGCTATGGCTACACCTTC
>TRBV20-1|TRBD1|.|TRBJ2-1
CSARDRDRGHDNEQFF
TGCAGTGCTAGAGATCGTGACAGGGGGCACGACAATGAGCAGTTCTTC
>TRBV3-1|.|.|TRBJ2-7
CASSQEQRGTYEQYF
TGTGCCAGCAGCCAAGAACAGCGCGGGACCTACGAGCAGTACTTC
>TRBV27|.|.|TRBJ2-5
CASSFTGAQTQYF
TGTGCCAGCAGTTTCACTGGCGCGCAGACCCAGTACTTC
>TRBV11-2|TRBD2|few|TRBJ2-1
CASSPGPGLAYNEQFF
TGTGCCAGCAGCCCTGGCCCGGGACTAGCCTACAATGAGCAGTTCTTC
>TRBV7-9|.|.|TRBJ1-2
CASSFAGPNYGYTF
TGTGCCAGCAGCTTTGCGGGCCCTAACTATGGCTACACCTTC
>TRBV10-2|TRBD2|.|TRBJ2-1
CASSDPGTSGPWDEQFF
TGCGCCAGCAGCGACCCCGGGACTAGCGGGCCGTGGGATGAGCAGTTCTTC
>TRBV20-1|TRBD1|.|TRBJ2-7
CSADGTASYEQYF
TGCAGTGCTGACGGGACAGCCTCCTACGAGCAGTACTTC
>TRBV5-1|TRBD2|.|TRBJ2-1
CASSLVTSSTSDEQFF
TGCGCCAGCAGCTTGGTTACCTCAAGCACTAGCGATGAGCAGTTCTTC
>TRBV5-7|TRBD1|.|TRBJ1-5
CASSYEDRVQADQPQHF
TGTGCCAGCAGCTATGAGGACAGGGTTCAAGCTGACCAGCCCCAGCATTTT
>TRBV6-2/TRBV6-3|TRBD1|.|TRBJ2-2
CASSIRGQGTGELFF
TGTGCCAGCAGCATCAGGGGGCAAGGGACCGGGGAGCTGTTTTTT
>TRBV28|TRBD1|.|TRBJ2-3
CASSLWRDRRIRPTDTQYF
TGTGCCAGCAGTTTATGGCGGGACAGGCGGATACGCCCGACAGATACGCAGTATTTT
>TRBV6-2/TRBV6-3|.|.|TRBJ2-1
CASSYSSTGRHEQFF
TGTGCCAGCAGTTACTCTAGCACAGGGAGGCATGAGCAGTTCTTC
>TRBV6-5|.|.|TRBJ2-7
CASSYRDLSYEQYF
TGTGCCAGCAGCTACCGGGACCTAAGCTACGAGCAGTACTTC
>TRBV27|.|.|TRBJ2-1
CASSFPPLGNEQFF
TGTGCCAGCAGTTTCCCCCCACTTGGTAATGAGCAGTTCTTC
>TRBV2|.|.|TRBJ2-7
CASSEESSNRAFEQYF
TGTGCCAGCAGTGAAGAATCGTCTAACAGGGCGTTCGAGCAGTACTTC
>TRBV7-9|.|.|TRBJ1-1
CASSLLGGETEAFF
TGTGCCAGCAGCTTATTAGGAGGGGAAACTGAAGCTTTCTTT
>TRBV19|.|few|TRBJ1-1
CASSPGMNTEAFF
TGTGCCAGTAGTCCGGGAATGAACACTGAAGCTTTCTTT
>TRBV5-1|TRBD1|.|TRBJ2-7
CASSLGQGINEQYF
TGCGCCAGCAGCTTGGGACAGGGGATAAACGAGCAGTACTTC
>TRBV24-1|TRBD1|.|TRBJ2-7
CATSDAGTASEQYF
TGTGCCACCAGTGATGCCGGGACAGCGAGCGAGCAGTACTTC
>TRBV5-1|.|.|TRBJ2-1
CASSFVDHYNEQFF
TGCGCCAGCAGCTTCGTAGACCACTACAATGAGCAGTTCTTC
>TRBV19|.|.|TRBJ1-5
CASSITGYGNQPQHF
TGTGCCAGTAGTATAACCGGGTATGGTAATCAGCCCCAGCATTTT
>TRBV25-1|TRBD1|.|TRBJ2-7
CASSVWQGAYEQYF
TGTGCCAGCAGTGTGTGGCAGGGGGCCTACGAGCAGTACTTC
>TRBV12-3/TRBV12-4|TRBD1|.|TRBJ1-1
CASSLRDRADTEAFF
TGTGCCAGCAGTTTAAGGGACAGGGCGGACACTGAAGCTTTCTTT
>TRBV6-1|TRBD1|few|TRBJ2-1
CASSDMATGYNEQFF
TGTGCCAGCAGCGACATGGCGACAGGGTACAATGAGCAGTTCTTC
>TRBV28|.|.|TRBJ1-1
CASSFGPWSTEAFF
TGTGCCAGCAGTTTTGGCCCCTGGAGCACTGAAGCTTTCTTT
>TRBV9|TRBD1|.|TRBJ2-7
CASSVDSSGTAPYEQYF
TGTGCCAGCAGCGTAGATTCCTCCGGGACAGCCCCCTACGAGCAGTACTTC
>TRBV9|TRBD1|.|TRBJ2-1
CASSDRDSFTNEQFF
TGTGCCAGCAGCGACCGGGACAGCTTTACCAATGAGCAGTTCTTC
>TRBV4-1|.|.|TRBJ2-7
CASSQESPLASYEQYF
TGCGCCAGCAGCCAAGAATCCCCCCTGGCATCCTACGAGCAGTACTTC
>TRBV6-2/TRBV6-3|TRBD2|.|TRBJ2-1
CASSPGLAGLGFF
TGTGCCAGCAGCCCGGGACTAGCGGGTTTAGGGTTCTTC
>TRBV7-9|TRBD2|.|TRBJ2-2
CASSARTSGSPGELFF
TGTGCCAGCAGCGCCAGGACTAGCGGGAGTCCCGGGGAGCTGTTTTTT
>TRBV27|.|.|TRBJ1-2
CASSLGAGTGYGYTF
TGTGCCAGCAGTTTAGGGGCAGGGACGGGCTATGGCTACACCTTC
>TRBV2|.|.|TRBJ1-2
CASSDGIGAGYYGYTF
TGTGCCAGCAGTGATGGTATCGGGGCGGGTTACTATGGCTACACCTTC
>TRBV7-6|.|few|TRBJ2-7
CASSPGTYLSYEQYF
TGTGCCAGCAGCCCCGGGACATATCTCTCCTACGAGCAGTACTTC